This T cell receptor beta chain came from a study of blood T cell repertoires in COVID-19. Germline loops: CDR1 MNHEY, CDR2 SVGEGT. J gave up 3 bases and V 4 bases, and 1 base lay outside the gene matches. This CDR3 has 13 residues. Using immunoSEQ multiplex PCR, the repertoire was profiled, and TCRdb retains in-frame clones only, with some absent. Of some 220,000 clones in the sample, 85% were seen once. The sequenced sample consisted of peripheral blood. The TCR was taken from a woman aged 70-85 years with COVID-19, enrolled during active disease. V is TRBV6-2 or TRBV6-3 and J is TRBJ1-2; 8 positions agree with TRBD1. The CDR3 DNA reads as TGTGCCAGCAGTTGGACAGGGTACTATGGCTACACCTTC. This codes for CASSWTGYYGYTF.